The 30 T cell receptor beta chains listed next were all sequenced from one sample in a study of cytomegalovirus exposure and HLA in healthy donors (dated by TCRdb to about 2017). The library was generated by the immunoSEQ multiplex PCR assay. For the multiplex PCR, a mixture combining 60 forward primers for TCR Vbeta segments and 13 reverse primers for TCR Jbeta segments was used. This immuneACCESS table, as held by TCRdb, lists in-frame sequences with V and J called but not all clones. Of the missing ones, under half trace to an unresolved V gene in checked studies; the others have no known cause. Present in this sample are about 130,000 clones, around 73% of which were seen just once. The ten largest clones take up roughly 1.5% of the sample. The sequencing input was PBMCs. Source of these receptors: a female donor in good health and CMV-seronegative.

This clone occurred once. This chain connects TRBV7-9 to TRBJ2-5; 7 bases are a match to TRBD2. CDR3 length: 15 amino acids. Germline V gives CDR1 SEHNR, CDR2 FQNEAQ (reference sequence). With V trimmed by 5 bases and J by 4 bases, 10 bases remained unmatched. In nucleotides, the CDR3 is TGTGCCAGCAGCGTCAATGGTGCGGGAGTAGAGACCCAGTACTTC. This encodes CASSVNGAGVETQYF.

V and J are TRBV2 and TRBJ2-3; no clear D gene. This CDR3 comprises 13 residues. Between the trimmed V and J ends, which lost 5 bases and 0 bases, there was a span of 6 bases. CDR1 SNHLY and CDR2 FYNNEI come from the germline V gene. CDR3 DNA: TGTGCCAGCAGTTCCGGGAGCACAGATACGCAGTATTTT. Translation: CASSSGSTDTQYF.

This chain links TRBV4-3 with TRBJ2-7, with 9 bases lining up with TRBD1. CDR3 length: 16 amino acids. V was clipped by 2 bases and J by 0 bases; unmatched bases: 5. The germline V gene encodes CDR1 LGHNA and CDR2 YSLEER. The CDR3 spells CASSQTGTGSSYEQYF. The DNA for the CDR3 is TGCGCCAGCAGCCAAACCGGGACAGGGAGCTCCTACGAGCAGTACTTC.

The rearrangement joins TRBV29-1 to TRBJ2-7; 7 bases fit TRBD1. V was pared by 4 bases and J by 3 bases, with 6 bases of the junction left unmatched. Germline V gene lookup returns CDR1 SQVTM and CDR2 ANQGSEA. This CDR3 contains 13 residues. CDR3 nucleotide sequence: TGCAGCGTTGGGCGACAGGGTGGCTACGAGCAGTACTTC. This encodes CSVGRQGGYEQYF.

The chain employs TRBV7-3 and TRBJ2-1, with D hard to call. Trimming took 5 bases from V and 6 from J, leaving 11 bases between them. The CDR3 runs 13 residues. CDR1 and CDR2 (germline): SGHTA, FQGTGA. This CDR3 is CASSPYYSNEQFF. The CDR3 DNA reads as TGTGCCAGCAGCCCCTATTACTCCAATGAGCAGTTCTTC.

The chain combines TRBV29-1 with TRBJ1-4; tentatively, D is TRBD1 (5 bases). Per germline, CDR1 SQVTM and CDR2 ANQGSEA. The CDR3 is 14 residues long. Trimming left V 6 bases short and J 2 bases short, with 13 bases between. The CDR3 DNA reads as TGCAGCGTCCCCGACAGTTATACTAATGAAAAACTGTTTTTT. Translation gives CSVPDSYTNEKLFF. Variable domain in full (rest from reference TRBV29-1 and TRBJ1-4): SAVISQKPSRDICQRGTSLTIQCQVDSQVTMMFWYRQQPGQSLTLIATANQGSEATYESGFVIDKFPISRPNLTFSTLTVSNMSPEDSSIYLCSVPDSYTNEKLFFGSGTQLSVL.

This chain joins TRBV5-1 and TRBJ1-2; the D gene is possibly TRBD1 (6 bases). The germline V gene has CDR1 SGHRS and CDR2 YFSETQ. Trimming took off 0 bases at V and 4 bases at J, with 13 bases between the two ends. The CDR3 is made up of 15 amino acids. The CDR3 is CASSLDGGAIYGYTF. CDR3 bases: TGCGCCAGCAGCTTGGATGGGGGCGCAATCTATGGCTACACCTTC.

The sample holds a few counts of this clone. The chain couples TRBV6-5 to TRBJ1-2, with 11 nucleotides matching TRBD1. J was trimmed by 6 bases and V by 5 bases; bases with no gene match: 5. Germline loops: CDR1 MNHEY, CDR2 SVGAGI. CDR3 length equals 14 residues. In DNA, the CDR3 is TGTGCCAGCAGTAATGGACAGGGGGCGGATGGCTACACCTTC. Protein: CASSNGQGADGYTF.

In DNA, the CDR3 is TGTGCCAGCAGCGCCGGACTCCGCACAGATACGCAGTATTTT. Translated: CASSAGLRTDTQYF. V usage is TRBV9 and J usage is TRBJ2-3; D perhaps matches TRBD2 (5 bases). From germline, CDR1 is SGDLS and CDR2 YYNGEE. This CDR3 region has 14 residues. Trimming stripped 3 bases from V and 1 base from J, with 9 bases between.

The chain has TRBV5-6 and TRBJ1-4; TRBD1 matches 10 bases. V gave up 4 bases and J gave up 0 bases; unmatched junction bases: 6. Germline values: CDR1 SGHDT, CDR2 YYEEEE. The CDR3 length is 17 residues. This CDR3 is CASSLGQGSATNEKLFF. The DNA of the CDR3 is TGTGCCAGCAGCCTGGGACAGGGGTCCGCAACTAATGAAAAACTGTTTTTT.

This clone was counted a single time. V gene TRBV28 combines with J gene TRBJ1-2, with D maybe TRBD1 (5 bases). V was trimmed by 2 bases and J by 7 bases, leaving 14 bases between them. Per the germline V gene, CDR1 is MDHEN and CDR2 is SYDVKM. The CDR3 is made up of 14 amino acids. The DNA for the CDR3 is TGTGCCAGCAGTTTAATCTGGCAGGGCCCTGGCTACACCTTC. This sequence encodes CASSLIWQGPGYTF.

The rearrangement uses TRBV9 and TRBJ2-1; tentative D call: TRBD1 (6 bases). V was pared by 2 bases and J by 1 base, with 13 bases between. The CDR3 contains 16 residues. Germline V gene sequence: CDR1 SGDLS, CDR2 YYNGEE. This CDR3 reads CASSVDPGTSYNEQFF. In nucleotides, the CDR3 is TGTGCCAGCAGCGTGGACCCTGGGACATCCTACAATGAGCAGTTCTTC.

CDR3 bases: TGTGCCAGCAGCCCACGGGGGGTCCCCCTAGACGAGCAGTACTTC. Its protein is CASSPRGVPLDEQYF. The chain uses TRBV28 and TRBJ2-7, with 7 bases lining up with TRBD2. The V gene's germline CDR1 is MDHEN and CDR2 SYDVKM. Losses at the gene ends were 6 bases for V and 5 bases for J; bases not matched to a gene: 13. CDR3 size: 15 residues.

The V gene is TRBV30, the J gene TRBJ1-5; no clear D. This CDR3 is built from 12 residues. V was trimmed by 2 bases and J by 4 bases, leaving 6 bases between them. Germline CDR1 GTSNPN, CDR2 SVGIG (reference sequence). CDR3 in DNA: TGTGCCTGGAGTAAGCATAATCAGCCCCAGCATTTT. Amino acid sequence: CAWSKHNQPQHF.

This clone was detected a few times. The chain employs TRBV11-2 and TRBJ2-2; D may be TRBD2 (6 bases). Trimming took off 2 bases at V and 6 bases at J, with 13 bases between the two ends. CDR1 and CDR2 from the germline V gene are SGHAT and FQNNGV. This CDR3 contains 15 residues. CDR3 DNA: TGTGCCAGCAGCTTAATGGGGGGAGTCGCCGGGGAGCTGTTTTTT. It yields the protein CASSLMGGVAGELFF.

This sequence joins TRBV5-1 and TRBJ2-3, with 8 bases identical to TRBD2. The germline V gene encodes CDR1 SGHRS and CDR2 YFSETQ. This CDR3 contains 15 residues. The V and J ends lost 0 bases and 7 bases, in that order; junction bases with no gene match: 7. The CDR3 bases are TGCGCCAGCAGCTTGGGACTAGCGCGACTAAATACGCAGTATTTT. Its protein is CASSLGLARLNTQYF.

In DNA, the CDR3 is TGTGCCAGTAGTATTACCCAGGGAAGCCCGATTGGAGCTTTCTTT. Protein product: CASSITQGSPIGAFF. This sequence joins TRBV19 and TRBJ1-1; D might be TRBD1 (5 bases). Trimming removed 3 bases at V and 10 bases at J, with 21 bases between. The CDR3 spans 15 residues. Germline V gene sequence: CDR1 LNHDA, CDR2 SQIVND (reference sequence).

The chain has TRBV4-3 and TRBJ2-1; tentative D call: TRBD2 (7 bases). Germline CDR1 is LGHNA and CDR2 is YSLEER. This CDR3 has 15 residues. V lost 3 bases and J 6 bases, leaving 15 bases between the germline ends. In DNA, the CDR3 is TGCGCCAGCAGCCACCTCGGAGGGGGGGCCAATGAGCAGTTCTTC. Its protein product is CASSHLGGGANEQFF.

J is TRBJ1-2 and V is TRBV28, with D unresolved. Germline CDR1 MDHEN, CDR2 SYDVKM. The CDR3 length is 15 residues. Trimming pared 4 bases from V and 3 bases from J, leaving 15 bases between. CDR3 protein: CASSSREVLYYGYTF. DNA for the CDR3: TGTGCCAGCAGTTCCCGAGAGGTCCTTTACTATGGCTACACCTTC.

The count of this clone is one. The chain has TRBV28 and TRBJ2-7; D might be TRBD2 (5 bases). Germline loops: CDR1 MDHEN, CDR2 SYDVKM. V lost 3 bases and J 3 bases, leaving 15 bases between the germline ends. The CDR3 is 15 amino acids. CDR3 protein: CASSFRPGRGYEQYF. In DNA form, the CDR3 reads TGTGCCAGCAGTTTTAGGCCGGGGAGAGGCTACGAGCAGTACTTC.

This rearrangement joins TRBV5-1 to TRBJ2-1; D is unclear. Germline lookup yields CDR1 SGHRS and CDR2 YFSETQ. CDR3 length: 15 residues. The ends were cut back, 0 bases at V and 3 bases at J, with 10 bases in the middle. CDR3 bases: TGCGCCAGCAGCTTGGTTGGCGGAGACTACAATGAGCAGTTCTTC. It yields the protein CASSLVGGDYNEQFF.

The chain uses TRBV5-6 and TRBJ2-1; TRBD2 is a possible D gene (5 bases). Trimming stripped 0 bases from V and 11 bases from J, with 9 bases between. The CDR3 has 12 amino acids. Germline CDR1 and CDR2: SGHDT and YYEEEE. CDR3 DNA sequence: TGTGCCAGCAGCTTGGCGGCTAGCAAGCAGTTCTTC. Protein product: CASSLAASKQFF.

This chain's CDR3 is CASSLSVANTIYF. In DNA, the CDR3 is TGTGCCAGCAGCTTATCGGTCGCAAACACCATATATTTT. This chain connects TRBV13 to TRBJ1-3; D is unresolved. Trimming left V 2 bases short and J 6 bases short, with 8 bases between. The length of the CDR3 is 13 residues. Per germline, CDR1 PRHDT and CDR2 FYEKMQ (reference sequence).

This clone showed up just once. The chain links TRBV7-2 to TRBJ2-7; D is uncertain. There are 15 residues in the CDR3. CDR1 SGHTA and CDR2 FQGNSA come from the germline V gene. The germline V and J ends were trimmed by 0 bases and 2 bases, with 11 bases remaining between them. The CDR3 DNA reads as TGTGCCAGCAGCTTAGCGCCCGTCGACACCTACGAGCAGTACTTC. It translates to CASSLAPVDTYEQYF.

This clone was observed a single time. J is TRBJ1-4 and V is TRBV10-2; 8 nucleotides match TRBD1. Germline V gene lookup returns CDR1 WSHSY and CDR2 SAAADI. V lost 8 bases, J lost 8 bases, and 13 bases stayed unmatched. This CDR3 contains 15 residues. The CDR3 is CASPRVHRGAEKLFF. For the CDR3, the DNA is TGCGCCAGCCCGAGAGTTCACAGGGGGGCGGAAAAACTGTTTTTT.

This clone appeared a single time. This chain uses TRBV27 with TRBJ2-7; TRBD2 matches at 12 bases. The germline V gene has CDR1 MNHEY and CDR2 SMNVEV (reference sequence). This CDR3 is 14 amino acids long. V lost 8 bases to trimming and J lost 5 bases; unmatched junction nucleotides: 7. The CDR3 DNA reads TGTGCCAGCGGTCTAGCGGGAGGGCCCGACGAGCAGTACTTC. Amino acid sequence: CASGLAGGPDEQYF.

The gene calls are TRBV4-1 and TRBJ2-7, with TRBD2 identical over 11 bases. The CDR3 is made up of 19 amino acids. The J segment lost 0 bases and the V segment lost 2 bases, leaving 12 bases of the junction unmatched. The germline V gene encodes CDR1 MGHRA and CDR2 YSYEKL. The CDR3 loop reads CASSQFGTSGYTGSYEQYF. The CDR3 DNA is TGCGCCAGCAGCCAATTTGGGACTAGCGGTTACACAGGCTCCTACGAGCAGTACTTC.

This clone was seen a single time. The chain has TRBV7-9 and TRBJ2-7, with 7 bases fitting TRBD2. This CDR3 contains 14 residues. The J segment lost 6 bases and the V segment lost 0 bases, leaving 5 bases of the junction unmatched. From germline, CDR1 is SEHNR and CDR2 FQNEAQ (reference sequence). Here the CDR3 DNA reads TGTGCCAGCAGCTTAGCTGGCCCGGGGGGCGAGCAGTACTTC. This encodes CASSLAGPGGEQYF.

This rearrangement joins TRBV4-2 to TRBJ2-2, with D possibly TRBD2 on 5 matching bases. CDR1 and CDR2 (germline): LGHNA, YNFKEQ. There are 17 residues in the CDR3. Trimming took 1 base from V and 0 from J, leaving 12 bases between them. The CDR3 sequence is CASSQGMGVTNTGELFF. The CDR3 DNA reads as TGTGCCAGCAGCCAAGGGATGGGAGTAACGAACACCGGGGAGCTGTTTTTT.

The V call is TRBV7-9, the J call TRBJ2-7; possibly TRBD2 for D (6 bases). With 4 bases removed from V and 3 bases from J, the gap between germline ends came to 19 bases. The germline gives CDR1 SEHNR, CDR2 FQNEAQ (reference sequence). The CDR3 extends over 16 amino acids. The CDR3 DNA sequence: TGTGCCAGCAGCTCATACGGGGGATTCTTTAGCTACGAGCAGTACTTC. Its translation is CASSSYGGFFSYEQYF.